A single sample is the source of the 29 T cell receptor beta chains below, sequenced in a study of cytomegalovirus exposure and HLA in healthy donors (dated by TCRdb to about 2017). Libraries came from the immunoSEQ multiplex PCR assay. This is the immuneACCESS table as TCRdb keeps it, with only in-frame sequences that have V and J called. A part of the clones is gone; compared with another copy, unresolved V genes explain less than half, and the rest is unexplained. Across this sample there are some 68,000 clones, with approximately 93% seen only once. The ten most abundant clones make up around 1.5% of the sample. The sample comprised PBMCs. All receptors derive from a man in his late teens or twenties in good health and CMV-seropositive.

The chain recombines TRBV19 with TRBJ2-7; 7 nucleotides agree with TRBD2. J gave up 6 bases and V 1 base, and 15 bases lay outside the gene matches. The CDR3 extends over 17 amino acids. In germline, CDR1 is LNHDA, CDR2 SQIVND (reference sequence). The CDR3 region is CASSIGGGTTTTGEQYF. In DNA form, the CDR3 reads TGTGCCAGTAGTATAGGGGGGGGGACGACGACTACGGGCGAGCAGTACTTC.

For this clone: A read error may account for a junction end that differs from germline. V gene TRBV28 combines with J gene TRBJ1-4; unclear D gene. CDR1 is MDHEN and CDR2 is SYDVKM in the germline V gene. The CDR3 runs to 17 residues. For the CDR3, the DNA is TGTGCCAGCAGTTCCCTAGGCCTTAAAACGGTTAATAAAAAACTGTTTTTT. This gives the protein CASSSLGLKTVNKKLFF.

This rearrangement joins TRBV11-1 to TRBJ2-7; D is undetermined. The CDR3 has 15 amino acids. V was trimmed by 8 bases and J by 0 bases, leaving 17 bases between them. Germline lookup yields CDR1 SGHAT and CDR2 FQDESV (reference sequence). The CDR3 spells CASARDRLGSYEQYF. The CDR3 DNA reads TGTGCCAGCGCAAGAGACCGACTTGGCTCCTACGAGCAGTACTTC.

CDR3 in amino acids: CASSPLTGVPETQYF. The CDR3 bases are TGTGCCAGCAGTCCCCTGACAGGGGTCCCAGAGACCCAGTACTTC. The genes are TRBV27 and TRBJ2-5; 8 nucleotides align to TRBD1. Trimming cost V 5 bases and J 4 bases; bases outside gene matches: 9. This CDR3 is 15 amino acids long. Germline CDR1 MNHEY, CDR2 SMNVEV (reference sequence).

V and J are TRBV5-1 and TRBJ2-5; 7 bases are a match to TRBD2. Germline V lookup: CDR1 SGHRS, CDR2 YFSETQ. The CDR3 contains 14 residues. Trimming at V came to 6 bases and at J to 4 bases, leaving 9 bases not matched to a gene. The CDR3 DNA follows: TGCGCCAGCACTTTACTAGCGATCGGAGAGACCCAGTACTTC. It translates to CASTLLAIGETQYF.

This clone was observed a few times. The chain joins TRBV12-5 to TRBJ2-7, with TRBD1 matching 8 bases. V gave up 5 bases and J gave up 4 bases; unmatched junction bases: 10. Germline CDR1 is LGHNT and CDR2 is FRNRAP. The CDR3 is 15 residues long. CDR3: CASGLGQGPTYEQYF. The CDR3 DNA follows: TGTGCTAGTGGTCTAGGACAGGGACCTACTTACGAGCAGTACTTC.

The chain links TRBV28 to TRBJ1-5; unclear D gene. Germline-derived CDR1 and CDR2 are MDHEN and SYDVKM. Trimming removed 3 bases at V and 0 bases at J, with 9 bases between. This CDR3 has 15 amino acids. The CDR3: CASSLGSYSNQPQHF. CDR3 in DNA: TGTGCCAGCAGTTTGGGCAGCTATAGCAATCAGCCCCAGCATTTT.

The V gene is TRBV4-2, the J gene TRBJ1-5, with 7 bases aligning to TRBD1. Trimming removed 1 base from V and 7 bases from J; junction bases left unmatched: 7. CDR3 size: 15 residues. Germline CDR1 LGHNA, CDR2 YNFKEQ. DNA for the CDR3: TGTGCCAGCAGCCAAGCCGAAACAGGGGCCCAGCCCCAGCATTTT. Amino acids: CASSQAETGAQPQHF.

The rearrangement uses TRBV9 and TRBJ2-5, with 7 bases identical to TRBD2. CDR1 is SGDLS, CDR2 YYNGEE, per germline. The CDR3 has 15 amino acids. The ends lost 3 bases at V and 4 bases at J; junction bases unmatched: 9. The CDR3 reads CASSEYRGGRETQYF. The CDR3 region has the DNA TGTGCCAGCAGCGAGTATCGGGGAGGGAGAGAGACCCAGTACTTC.

The J gene is TRBJ1-2, the V gene TRBV10-3; D might be TRBD1 (5 bases). V was cut by 3 bases and J by 2 bases, with 10 bases left in between. The CDR3 runs 14 residues. Germline CDR1 reads ENHRY; CDR2 reads SYGVKD. In nucleotides, the CDR3 is TGTGCCATCAGTGATCTCCAGGGCAACTATGGCTACACCTTC. Encoded protein: CAISDLQGNYGYTF.

V is TRBV29-1 and J is TRBJ2-5, with TRBD2 matching 9 bases. Losses at the gene ends were 7 bases for V and 4 bases for J; bases not matched to a gene: 10. Looked up from germline, CDR1 is SQVTM and CDR2 is ANQGSEA. This CDR3 region has 14 residues. CDR3 protein: CSAGFSGSSETQYF. The CDR3 nucleotides read TGCAGCGCTGGGTTTAGCGGGAGCTCAGAGACCCAGTACTTC.

This rearrangement joins TRBV6-5 to TRBJ1-5; no definite D call. CDR1 and CDR2 from the germline V gene are MNHEY and SVGAGI. Deletions cut 6 bases from V and 0 bases from J, with 6 bases between. This CDR3 has 13 amino acids. The CDR3 reads CASSSYSNQPQHF. The DNA of the CDR3 is TGTGCCAGCAGCAGTTATAGCAATCAGCCCCAGCATTTT.

The chain is built from TRBV4-2 and TRBJ1-2, with 9 bases aligning to TRBD1. With V trimmed by 3 bases and J by 7 bases, 9 bases remained unmatched. This CDR3 has 15 residues. Germline V gene data show CDR1 as LGHNA and CDR2 as YNFKEQ. The CDR3 region has the DNA TGTGCCAGCAGCCATGACGCCGGGACAGGGACTGGCTACACCTTC. Translating gives CASSHDAGTGTGYTF.

The genes are TRBV11-2 and TRBJ2-3; 7 positions agree with TRBD1. This CDR3 region has 15 residues. V dropped 5 bases and J dropped 2; count of bases not matched to a gene: 7. CDR1 SGHAT and CDR2 FQNNGV come from the germline V gene. The CDR3 sequence is CASSISGQYTDTQYF. DNA of the CDR3: TGTGCCAGCAGCATATCGGGACAGTACACAGATACGCAGTATTTT.

The rearrangement uses TRBV9 and TRBJ2-1; TRBD1 matches at 7 bases. CDR1 and CDR2 (germline): SGDLS, YYNGEE. The CDR3 covers 18 residues. The junction had 17 bases not matched to a gene; V was cut back by 0 bases and J by 8 bases. The CDR3 spells CASSVALVRDSFVDEQFF. Written as DNA, the CDR3 is TGTGCCAGCAGCGTAGCTTTAGTCCGGGACAGCTTTGTCGATGAGCAGTTCTTC.

V and J are TRBV5-1 and TRBJ1-1, with TRBD1 matching over 7 bases. CDR1 and CDR2 (germline): SGHRS, YFSETQ. J lost 1 base, V lost 4 bases, and 4 bases had no gene match. The length of the CDR3 is 14 residues. The CDR3 DNA follows: TGCGCCAGCAGCCGACAGGGAACGAACACTGAAGCTTTCTTT. It is translated as CASSRQGTNTEAFF.

The count of this clone is one. The J gene is TRBJ1-1, the V gene TRBV29-1; no definite D call. V lost 6 bases, J lost 6 bases, and 8 bases lay in between. Germline-derived CDR1 and CDR2 are SQVTM and ANQGSEA. This CDR3 is built from 10 residues. This CDR3 is CSVESSEAFF. As DNA, the CDR3 is TGCAGCGTCGAGAGCTCTGAAGCTTTCTTT. The variable domain in full, with the rest retrieved from reference TRBV29-1 and TRBJ1-1, is SAVISQKPSRDICQRGTSLTIQCQVDSQVTMMFWYRQQPGQSLTLIATANQGSEATYESGFVIDKFPISRPNLTFSTLTVSNMSPEDSSIYLCSVESSEAFFGQGTRLTVV.

Comments on this clone: Other DNA sequences in this sample translate to the same CDR3. The chain couples TRBV5-4 to TRBJ2-7; maybe TRBD1 (6 bases). Germline lookup yields CDR1 SGHNT and CDR2 YYREEE (reference sequence). V lost 4 bases and J lost 1, with 12 bases in between. The CDR3 sequence is 14 residues long. The CDR3 DNA is TGTGCCAGCAGCCTGGCCAGGGGTTCCTACGAGCAGTACTTC. As protein: CASSLARGSYEQYF.

The chain employs TRBV6-1 and TRBJ2-3; 7 bases match TRBD1. CDR1 is MNHNS, CDR2 SASEGT, per germline. This CDR3 is built from 16 residues. V gave up 4 bases and J gave up 3 bases; unmatched junction bases: 10. CDR3 region: CASSGLRGRGTDTQYF. DNA of the CDR3: TGTGCCAGCAGTGGACTAAGGGGGCGAGGGACAGATACGCAGTATTTT.

The rearrangement joins TRBV27 to TRBJ2-3; no reliable D call. This CDR3 has 11 amino acids. Germline V gene sequence: CDR1 MNHEY, CDR2 SMNVEV (reference sequence). V was cut by 4 bases and J by 4 bases, with 3 bases left in between. CDR3 nucleotide sequence: TGTGCCAGCAGTTCTTCAGATACGCAGTATTTT. Amino acids: CASSSSDTQYF.

V and J are TRBV28 and TRBJ1-4; D ambiguous. Germline assignment: CDR1 MDHEN and CDR2 SYDVKM. The CDR3 has 15 residues. V was cut by 2 bases and J by 8 bases, with 15 bases left in between. The CDR3 spells CASSLPTQAREKLFF. The CDR3, as DNA: TGTGCCAGCAGTTTACCCACCCAGGCAAGGGAAAAACTGTTTTTT. The full variable domain, rest sourced from reference TRBV28 and TRBJ1-4, is DVKVTQSSRYLVKRTGEKVFLECVQDMDHENMFWYRQDPGLGLRLIYFSYDVKMKEKGDIPEGYSVSREKKERFSLILESASTNQTSMYLCASSLPTQAREKLFFGSGTQLSVL.

The V call is TRBV2, the J call TRBJ2-3, with D hard to call. The germline V gene encodes CDR1 SNHLY and CDR2 FYNNEI. V was clipped by 7 bases and J by 4 bases, with 9 bases between them. The CDR3 extends over 12 amino acids. CDR3 DNA: TGTGCCAGCAAGTCCGCAGCAGATACGCAGTATTTT. This gives the protein CASKSAADTQYF.

This clone was picked up one time. This rearrangement joins TRBV7-2 to TRBJ1-2; weak D call: TRBD1 (5 bases). This CDR3 spans 15 amino acids. V was clipped by 3 bases and J by 0 bases, with 11 bases between them. Germline-derived CDR1 and CDR2 are SGHTA and FQGNSA. This chain's CDR3 is CASSFRQRANYGYTF. CDR3 coding DNA: TGTGCCAGCAGCTTTCGACAGCGAGCTAACTATGGCTACACCTTC.

This chain links TRBV4-2 with TRBJ2-2; TRBD2 aligns across 10 bases. This CDR3 is 19 amino acids long. The ends lost 0 bases at V and 7 bases at J; junction bases unmatched: 14. Germline loops: CDR1 LGHNA, CDR2 YNFKEQ. CDR3 nucleotides: TGTGCCAGCAGCCAAGATCTTGGAGCGGGAGGGTATTATGGCGGGGAGCTGTTTTTT. Translating gives CASSQDLGAGGYYGGELFF.

The chain uses TRBV11-2 and TRBJ2-2; D not certain. V was pared by 3 bases and J by 4 bases, with 6 bases between. Germline V gene sequence: CDR1 SGHAT, CDR2 FQNNGV. The CDR3 has 13 residues. The CDR3 coding sequence is TGTGCCAGCAGCTTCGGGTCCACCGGGGAGCTGTTTTTT. Translating gives CASSFGSTGELFF.

V is TRBV19 and J is TRBJ1-5; D remains ambiguous. The ends were cut back, 2 bases at V and 3 bases at J, with 5 bases in the middle. The CDR3 length is 13 residues. CDR1 is LNHDA, CDR2 SQIVND, per germline (reference sequence). CDR3 in DNA: TGTGCCAGTAGTATACAGAACAATCAGCCCCAGCATTTT. This encodes CASSIQNNQPQHF.

The rearrangement uses TRBV28 and TRBJ1-5; D call uncertain. This CDR3 is built from 17 residues. V was pared by 4 bases and J by 0 bases, with 16 bases between. Germline V lookup: CDR1 MDHEN, CDR2 SYDVKM. DNA of the CDR3: TGTGCCAGCAGTTCGGTGGCTCCGACTTATAGCAATCAGCCCCAGCATTTT. It codes for CASSSVAPTYSNQPQHF.

The V gene is TRBV19, the J gene TRBJ2-1, with D perhaps matching TRBD2 (6 bases). The CDR3 extends over 16 amino acids. Per germline, CDR1 LNHDA and CDR2 SQIVND (reference sequence). With 6 bases removed from V and 5 bases from J, the gap between germline ends came to 20 bases. The CDR3 sequence is CASSDWRGDTDNEQFF. CDR3 sequence (DNA): TGTGCCAGTAGCGACTGGCGGGGCGATACCGACAATGAGCAGTTCTTC.

This clone occurred once. The chain joins TRBV7-6 to TRBJ1-1; 11 positions agree with TRBD1. V shed 5 bases and J 8 bases; nucleotides not matched to a gene: 4. The CDR3 extends over 13 amino acids. Per the germline V gene, CDR1 is SGHVS and CDR2 is FNYEAQ. CDR3 nucleotides: TGTGCCAGCAGCAAGGACAGGGGGCCGGAAGCTTTCTTT. Encoded protein: CASSKDRGPEAFF.